These 11 T cell receptor beta chains originate from one sample sequenced in a study of identical twins. TCRdb ran MiXCR on the 5' RACE reads and lists one entry per CDR3 protein. The sample has some 690,000 distinct CDR3 sequences, about 20% seen once. These data also formed part of another study, on T cells expressing NK-cell markers.

The sample comprised PBMCs. The receptors here all came from a woman aged 18-30 years in good health.

This clonotype has at least ten counts. V and J are TRBV7-9 and TRBJ2-1; 7 bases are shared with TRBD1. Germline trimming cut 5 bases from V and 6 bases from J; bases unmatched to any gene: 7. The germline V gene encodes CDR1 SEHNR and CDR2 FQNEAQ (reference sequence). The CDR3 is 14 residues long. The CDR3 region has the DNA TGTGCCAGCAGCGCCGGGACAGTCCTCAATGAGCAGTTCTTC. Translation: CASSAGTVLNEQFF.

In this sample, this clonotype turned up many times. The rearrangement joins TRBV12-3 or TRBV12-4 to TRBJ2-5, with D tentatively TRBD1 (6 bases). This CDR3 is built from 16 residues. V shed 5 bases and J shed 7 bases, with 23 bases lying between them. The CDR3 loop is CASSPTTRGQGGTQYF. The DNA for the CDR3 is TGTGCCAGCAGTCCCACCACCCGGGGCCAAGGGGGGACCCAGTACTTC.

The gene calls are TRBV5-4 and TRBJ2-1, with 11 positions matching TRBD2. J was trimmed by 6 bases and V by 3 bases; bases with no gene match: 5. The CDR3 runs to 15 residues. CDR1 SGHNT and CDR2 YYREEE come from the germline V gene (reference sequence). CDR3 in amino acids: CASSSTSGGSNEQFF. In DNA form, the CDR3 reads TGTGCCAGCAGCTCTACTAGCGGGGGTTCCAATGAGCAGTTCTTC.

The genes are TRBV27 and TRBJ2-7; the match to TRBD2 covers 7 bases. The CDR3 contains 15 residues. With V trimmed by 7 bases and J by 1 base, 10 bases remained unmatched. Germline V gene sequence: CDR1 MNHEY, CDR2 SMNVEV (reference sequence). The CDR3 region is CASTRRGVGSYEQYF. The DNA for the CDR3 is TGTGCCAGCACCCGACGGGGGGTCGGTTCCTACGAGCAGTACTTC.

In this sample, this clonotype turned up many times. CDR3 residues: CASSLTSNYGYTF. CDR3 coding DNA: TGTGCCAGCAGTTTGACCTCTAACTATGGCTACACCTTC. V and J are TRBV27 and TRBJ1-2; D ambiguous. V dropped 3 bases and J dropped 0 bases, with 5 bases sitting between them. Germline V lookup: CDR1 MNHEY, CDR2 SMNVEV (reference sequence). The CDR3 is made up of 13 amino acids.

The chain couples TRBV10-2 to TRBJ2-1, with D maybe TRBD2 (5 bases). Trimming stripped 4 bases from V and 6 bases from J, with 16 bases between. The CDR3 extends over 15 amino acids. CDR1 and CDR2 from the germline V gene are WSHSY and SAAADI. CDR3 residues: CASSVPGTSRNEQFF. CDR3 DNA: TGCGCCAGCAGTGTGCCGGGAACGAGTCGCAATGAGCAGTTCTTC.

In this sample, this clonotype turned up many times. The chain links TRBV5-1 to TRBJ2-3; D remains unclear. Trimming pared 2 bases from V and 6 bases from J, leaving 13 bases between. CDR1 SGHRS and CDR2 YFSETQ come from the germline V gene. This CDR3 region has 14 residues. The CDR3 sequence: CASSFNSVSDTQYF. The CDR3, as DNA: TGCGCCAGCAGCTTTAACTCGGTTTCGGATACGCAGTATTTT.

This clonotype was observed a few times. The chain combines TRBV20-1 with TRBJ2-5; perhaps TRBD2 as D (5 bases). CDR1 and CDR2 (germline): DFQATT, SNEGSKA (reference sequence). CDR3 length: 14 residues. The V and J ends lost 3 bases and 3 bases respectively, with 14 bases between them. The CDR3 loop is CSASSGQLEETQYF. As DNA, the CDR3 is TGCAGTGCTAGCTCCGGCCAACTAGAAGAGACCCAGTACTTC.

The rearrangement uses TRBV3-1 and TRBJ2-3, with D maybe TRBD2 (5 bases). Deletions cut 1 base from V and 2 bases from J, with 7 bases between. Germline lookup yields CDR1 LGHDT and CDR2 YNNKEL (reference sequence). This CDR3 is 14 amino acids long. CDR3 coding DNA: TGTGCCAGCAGCCAAGCGAGGGTCACAGATACGCAGTATTTT. Amino acids: CASSQARVTDTQYF.

This chain uses TRBV5-1 with TRBJ2-7; 7 bases align to TRBD1. CDR1 is SGHRS, CDR2 YFSETQ, per germline. The CDR3 has 14 residues. Trimming removed 0 bases from V and 3 bases from J; junction bases left unmatched: 3. CDR3 protein: CASSLGDSIYEQYF. DNA of the CDR3: TGCGCCAGCAGCTTGGGGGACAGCATCTACGAGCAGTACTTC.

This clonotype was detected a few times. V and J are TRBV10-3 and TRBJ2-1; D might be TRBD2 (6 bases). The V end lost 4 bases, the J end lost 10 bases, and 11 bases lay between the germline ends. The CDR3 covers 12 residues. Germline V gene lookup returns CDR1 ENHRY and CDR2 SYGVKD. The CDR3 bases are TGTGCCATCAGTGGTGTTGCGGGAGAGCAGTTCTTC. Its protein product is CAISGVAGEQFF.